This TCR beta chain emerged from a study of blood T cells in healthy people across ages. The study, taken as a whole, reports: It was not known whether donors were CMV positive (a possible confounder of expanded clonotype changes). Older individuals had lower TCR beta diversity per million T cells (the decline was roughly linear).

Every sample had a minimum of 6 million PBMCs isolated. Each sample yielded at least 5 micrograms of PBMC total RNA. CDR3 length: 12 amino acids. Deletions cut 6 bases from V and 1 base from J, with 6 bases between. This clonotype turned up a few times. The antigen remains undetermined. The second PCR ran roughly 6 to 12 cycles with a sample-barcoded 5' primer and J-beta primers. TCRdb re-called the 5' RACE reads with MiXCR, one entry per CDR3 protein. Of just under 750,000 distinct CDR3 sequences detected, 22% appear once; the ten largest clones hold 22%. The TCR comes from a man between 65 and 85 years old in good health. The chain employs TRBV12-3 or TRBV12-4 and TRBJ2-5, with unresolved D. The material sequenced was blood. The CDR3 sequence is CASSQTQETQYF. DNA of the CDR3: TGTGCCAGCAGCCAGACCCAAGAGACCCAGTACTTC.